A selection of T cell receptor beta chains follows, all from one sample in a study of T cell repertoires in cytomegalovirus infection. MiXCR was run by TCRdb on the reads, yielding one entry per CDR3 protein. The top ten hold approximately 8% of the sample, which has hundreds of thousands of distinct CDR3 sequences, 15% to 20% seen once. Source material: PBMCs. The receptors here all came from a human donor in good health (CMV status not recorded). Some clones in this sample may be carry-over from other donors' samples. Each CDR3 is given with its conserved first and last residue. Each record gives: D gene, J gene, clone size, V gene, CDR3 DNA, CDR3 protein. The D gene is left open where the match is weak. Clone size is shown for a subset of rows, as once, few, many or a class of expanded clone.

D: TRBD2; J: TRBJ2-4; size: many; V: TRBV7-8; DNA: TGTGCCAGCAGCGCCACGGGACTAGCGACCTTAGCCAAAAACATTCAGTACTTC; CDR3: CASSATGLATLAKNIQYF
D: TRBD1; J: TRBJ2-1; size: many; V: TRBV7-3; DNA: TGTGCCAGCAACACCGGGACAGGGTCCTACAATGAGCAGTTCTTC; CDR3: CASNTGTGSYNEQFF
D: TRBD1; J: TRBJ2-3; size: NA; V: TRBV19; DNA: TGTGCCAGTAGTGCCCATCGGACAGGGGGCATAGATACGCAGTATTTT; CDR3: CASSAHRTGGIDTQYF
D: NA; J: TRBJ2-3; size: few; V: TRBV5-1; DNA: TGCGCCAGCAGGAGGGAGGCGGCAGATACGCAGTATTTT; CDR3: CASRREAADTQYF
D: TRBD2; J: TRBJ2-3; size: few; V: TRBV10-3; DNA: TGTGCCATCACGGGGGGAGGAGCGGATACGCAGTATTTT; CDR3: CAITGGGADTQYF
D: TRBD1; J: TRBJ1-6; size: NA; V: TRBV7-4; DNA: TGTGCCAGCAGCTTCCAGAGGGGGCCGTATGATTCACCCCTCCACTTT; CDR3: CASSFQRGPYDSPLHF
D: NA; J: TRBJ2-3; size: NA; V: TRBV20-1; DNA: TGCAGTGCTAGAGGAATCGGGTCAGATACGCAGTATTTT; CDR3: CSARGIGSDTQYF
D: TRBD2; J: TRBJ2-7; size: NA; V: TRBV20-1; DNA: TGCAGTGCCACGGGACTAGCGGGAAACTACGAGCAGTACTTC; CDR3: CSATGLAGNYEQYF
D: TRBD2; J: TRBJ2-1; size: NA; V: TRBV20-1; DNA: TGCAGTGCTAATCCAACGCTAAGCGGGGCATACAATGAGCAGTTCTTC; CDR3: CSANPTLSGAYNEQFF
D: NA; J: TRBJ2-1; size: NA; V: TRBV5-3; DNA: TGTGCCAGAAGCTTCCCGGACCGGGTCTTGTGCGCTGGGCAGTTCTTC; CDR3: CARSFPDRVLCAGQFF
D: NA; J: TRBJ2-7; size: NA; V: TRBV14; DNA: TGTGCCAGCAGCCACATAGGCGAGCAGTACTTC; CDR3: CASSHIGEQYF
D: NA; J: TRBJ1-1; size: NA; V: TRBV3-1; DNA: TGTGCCAGCAGCCCTGGGCACACTGAAGCTTTCTTT; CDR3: CASSPGHTEAFF
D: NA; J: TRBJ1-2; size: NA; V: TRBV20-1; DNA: TGCAGTGCTAACCCCCGACATGAGGGAGGCTATGGCTACACCTTC; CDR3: CSANPRHEGGYGYTF
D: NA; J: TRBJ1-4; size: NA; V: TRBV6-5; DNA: TGTGCCAGCAGTTACTCGAGACGGGAACGGAATGAAAAACTGTTTTTT; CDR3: CASSYSRRERNEKLFF
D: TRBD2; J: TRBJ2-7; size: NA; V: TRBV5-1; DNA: TGCGCCAGCAGCCTACGGACTAGCGAAAACGAGCAGTACTTC; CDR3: CASSLRTSENEQYF
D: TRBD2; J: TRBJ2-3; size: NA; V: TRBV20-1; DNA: TGCAGTGCTAGAGCGTCAGCGGGGGCGGGAGATACGCAGTATTTT; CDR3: CSARASAGAGDTQYF
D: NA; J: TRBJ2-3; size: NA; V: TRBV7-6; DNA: TGTGCCAGCAGCACAACTAGCCGAACAGATACGCAGTATTTT; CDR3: CASSTTSRTDTQYF
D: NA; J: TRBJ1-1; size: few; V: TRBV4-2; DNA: TGTGCCAGCAGCCAGAGGCCCCTAGGAGAGAACACTGAAGCTTTCTTT; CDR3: CASSQRPLGENTEAFF
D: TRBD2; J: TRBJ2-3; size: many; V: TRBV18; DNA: TGTGCCAGCTCCTACCAGGCTTTAGCGGGATTCACAGATACGCAGTATTTT; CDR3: CASSYQALAGFTDTQYF
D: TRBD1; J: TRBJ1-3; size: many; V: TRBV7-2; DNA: TGTGCCAGCAGCTCCATGGTGGGGACAGGGGGAAACACCATATATTTT; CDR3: CASSSMVGTGGNTIYF
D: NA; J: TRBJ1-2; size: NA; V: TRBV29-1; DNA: TGCAGCGTTGATCCAGGGATCCCCCCGGGCTATGGCTACACCTTC; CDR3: CSVDPGIPPGYGYTF
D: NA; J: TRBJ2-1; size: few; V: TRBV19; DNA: TGTGCCAGTAGTATGAGGGAAGAGCAGTTCTTC; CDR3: CASSMREEQFF
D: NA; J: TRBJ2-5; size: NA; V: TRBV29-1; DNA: TGCAGCGTAGGGACACTTCTAACAGAGACCCAGTACTTC; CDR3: CSVGTLLTETQYF
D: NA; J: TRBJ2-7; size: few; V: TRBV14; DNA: TGTGCCAGCAGCCAACTAGGGGGAGTTGGGCAGTACTTC; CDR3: CASSQLGGVGQYF
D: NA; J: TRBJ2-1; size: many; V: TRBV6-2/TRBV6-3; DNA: TGTGCCAGCAGATACTCAAGCTCGCCCCTGGTGCCCTACAATGAGCAGTTCTTC; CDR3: CASRYSSSPLVPYNEQFF
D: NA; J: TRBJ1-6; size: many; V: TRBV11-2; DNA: TGTGCCAGCAGCTCCACCGGGACATACTATAATTCACCCCTCCACTTT; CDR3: CASSSTGTYYNSPLHF
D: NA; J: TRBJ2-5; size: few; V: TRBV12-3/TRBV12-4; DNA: TGTGCCAGCAGTTTAGAAACTTCTAGTCCTGAGACCCAGTACTTC; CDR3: CASSLETSSPETQYF
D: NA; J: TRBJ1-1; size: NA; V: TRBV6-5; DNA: TGTGCCAGCAAACGGGGGAACACTGAAGCTTTCTTT; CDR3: CASKRGNTEAFF